This T cell receptor (beta chain) derives from a study of T cell responses to AZD1222 COVID-19 vaccine. The study, taken as a whole, reports: Vaccine-associated CD4 TCRs ranged over spike, dominating at 160-218 and 743-854. Donors in the cohort were predominantly white British and more often female, and clonal diversity was possibly underestimated. Nearly half of spike-specific TCRs reportedly target variant regions that are unmutated in the B.1.351 and B.1.1.7 variants.

Of note for this clone: Its antigen is not identified.

The V gene's germline CDR1 is MDHEN and CDR2 SYDVKM. CDR3 length equals 16 residues. V was clipped by 2 bases and J by 8 bases, with 19 bases between them. Assay used: immunoSEQ multiplex PCR; TCRdb lists only in-frame clones, some missing. The sample carries about 110,000 clones, 88% recorded once. This sequence was found in an adult in good health. Sequences were derived from peripheral blood, sampled on day 0 of AZD1222 vaccination. The V and J genes are TRBV28 and TRBJ2-1, with TRBD1 as a possible D gene (6 bases). CDR3 coding DNA: TGTGCCAGCAGTTTAGGGGGTGGGGGCCCATACGATGAGCAGTTCTTC. As protein: CASSLGGGGPYDEQFF.